The 17 T cell receptor beta chains presented below share a single source sample, sequenced in a study of PD-L1 blockade in urothelial cancer. The table came from immunoSEQ multiplex PCR; TCRdb's copy has only in-frame clones and leaves some out. In the table there are tens of thousands of clones, about four fifths of which are singletons. The sample in question was PBMCs, obtained around atezolizumab (anti-PD-L1) treatment. These receptors came from a man aged 65-85 years with urothelial cancer.

The V and J genes are TRBV28 and TRBJ1-5; D is possibly TRBD1 (6 bases). The V and J ends lost 7 bases and 5 bases respectively, with 21 bases between them. Per germline, CDR1 MDHEN and CDR2 SYDVKM. The CDR3 has 16 amino acids. The CDR3 region has the DNA TGTGCCAGCACCCCTTGGGGGGGGCACCACCATCAGCCCCAGCATTTT. Protein product: CASTPWGGHHHQPQHF.

The rearrangement joins TRBV29-1 to TRBJ2-4, with D perhaps TRBD1 (7 bases). The CDR3 runs 20 residues. From germline, CDR1 is SQVTM and CDR2 ANQGSEA. Deletions cut 4 bases from V and 8 bases from J, with 36 bases between. The CDR3 sequence: CSVGSPGGLLPLATAHIQYF. CDR3 nucleotides: TGCAGCGTTGGGAGCCCAGGGGGACTGCTCCCTCTTGCAACGGCCCACATTCAGTACTTC.

The V call is TRBV7-3, the J call TRBJ2-5; no definite D call. There are 14 residues in the CDR3. Germline CDR1 reads SGHTA; CDR2 reads FQGTGA. Deletions cut 3 bases from V and 5 bases from J, with 13 bases between. The DNA for the CDR3 is TGTGCCAGCAGCTTGAATGGTTACGGGGAGACCCAGTACTTC. It encodes CASSLNGYGETQYF.

The V and J genes are TRBV6-1 and TRBJ1-3; 7 bases line up with TRBD1. Per germline, CDR1 MNHNS and CDR2 SASEGT. J lost 4 bases, V lost 5 bases, and 5 bases had no gene match. CDR3 length equals 14 residues. DNA of the CDR3: TGTGCCAGCAGTCCTGACAGGGTAGGAAACACCATATATTTT. Encoded protein: CASSPDRVGNTIYF.

Here the CDR3 reads CASSLMGGGYTEAFF. As DNA, the CDR3 is TGTGCCAGCAGCTTAATGGGGGGAGGGTACACTGAAGCTTTCTTT. The chain uses TRBV7-3 and TRBJ1-1, with D perhaps matching TRBD1 (5 bases). The CDR3 contains 15 residues. The V and J ends lost 1 base and 3 bases respectively, with 12 bases between them. Germline assignment: CDR1 SGHTA and CDR2 FQGTGA.

As DNA, the CDR3 is TGTGCCAGCAGCTTGGCCTGGTCGGAGGAGCAGTACTTC. This encodes CASSLAWSEEQYF. The V and J genes are TRBV5-8 and TRBJ2-7; no clear D gene. The CDR3 sequence is 13 residues long. V shed 0 bases and J shed 7 bases, with 11 bases lying between them. Germline V CDR1 and CDR2: SGHTS, YDEGEE.

The genes are TRBV9 and TRBJ1-2; D is perhaps TRBD1 (6 bases). CDR3 size: 14 residues. Germline lookup yields CDR1 SGDLS and CDR2 YYNGEE. V lost 0 bases and J 5 bases, leaving 11 bases between the germline ends. CDR3 DNA: TGTGCCAGCAGCGTAGACGGGACAAGATATGGCTACACCTTC. Amino acids: CASSVDGTRYGYTF.

This sequence joins TRBV7-8 and TRBJ1-2; 7 nucleotides agree with TRBD1. The CDR3 spans 12 residues. The germline V gene has CDR1 SGHVS and CDR2 FQNEAQ. V was clipped by 4 bases and J by 7 bases; unmatched bases: 3. Here the CDR3 DNA reads TGTGCCAGCAGCTCATACAGGGGTGGCTACACCTTC. This sequence encodes CASSSYRGGYTF.

The chain links TRBV6-4 to TRBJ1-1; D possibly corresponds to TRBD1 (5 bases). Germline V CDR1 and CDR2: MRHNA, SNTAGT. Trimming took 9 bases from V and 3 from J, leaving 14 bases between them. This CDR3 spans 13 amino acids. The CDR3 loop is CASKTKGDTEAFF. The CDR3 nucleotides read TGTGCCAGTAAGACGAAAGGGGACACTGAAGCTTTCTTT.

The chain combines TRBV6-4 with TRBJ2-1, with TRBD2 as a possible D gene (5 bases). This CDR3 spans 13 amino acids. Germline values: CDR1 MRHNA, CDR2 SNTAGT. The ends were cut back, 8 bases at V and 8 bases at J, with 16 bases in the middle. The CDR3 DNA sequence: TGTGCCAGCCGGGATTCAGACAATGATGAGCAGTTCTTC. Translated: CASRDSDNDEQFF.

V is TRBV11-3 and J is TRBJ2-5; the match to TRBD2 covers 14 bases. The length of the CDR3 is 17 residues. Germline V lookup: CDR1 SGHNT, CDR2 YENEEA. With V trimmed by 5 bases and J by 5 bases, 10 bases remained unmatched. The CDR3 nucleotides are TGTGCCAGCAGCCGTCCCGGGACTAGCGGGAGTGCGGAGACCCAGTACTTC. Translating gives CASSRPGTSGSAETQYF. The whole variable domain, remainder taken from reference TRBV11-3 and TRBJ2-5, is EAGVVQSPRYKIIEKKQPVAFWCNPISGHNTLYWYLQNLGQGPELLIRYENEEAVDDSQLPKDRFSAERLKGVDSTLKIQPAELGDSAVYLCASSRPGTSGSAETQYFGPGTRLLVL.

The V call is TRBV5-6, the J call TRBJ1-2; no clear D gene. Germline-derived CDR1 and CDR2 are SGHDT and YYEEEE. The CDR3 consists of 15 residues. With 0 bases removed from V and 8 bases from J, the gap between germline ends came to 17 bases. The CDR3 nucleotides read TGTGCCAGCAGCTTGGGGGCTCTTAAGCGGCGGGGCTACACCTTC. This gives the protein CASSLGALKRRGYTF.

The chain carries TRBV27 and TRBJ1-6; TRBD1 matches 9 bases. This CDR3 contains 17 residues. Germline V lookup: CDR1 MNHEY, CDR2 SMNVEV (reference sequence). V was pared by 0 bases and J by 7 bases, with 7 bases of the junction left unmatched. CDR3 DNA sequence: TGTGCCAGCAGTTTATCGCTACCCGGGACAGGGAATTCACCCCTCCACTTT. Residues: CASSLSLPGTGNSPLHF.

The genes are TRBV4-3 and TRBJ1-1, with a possible D match to TRBD1 (5 bases). V was clipped by 1 base and J by 1 base, with 13 bases between them. The CDR3 sequence is 16 residues long. Per germline, CDR1 LGHNA and CDR2 YSLEER. The CDR3: CASSQGGGRSNTEAFF. As DNA, the CDR3 is TGCGCCAGCAGCCAAGGGGGCGGCAGATCGAACACTGAAGCTTTCTTT.

This clone was recorded a few times. The chain couples TRBV14 to TRBJ1-1; unclear D gene. Deletions cut 2 bases from V and 2 bases from J, with 6 bases between. Per germline, CDR1 SGHDN and CDR2 FVKESK. This CDR3 comprises 13 residues. As DNA, the CDR3 is TGTGCCAGCAGCCAACAGGCTAACACTGAAGCTTTCTTT. Protein product: CASSQQANTEAFF.

V is TRBV6-5 and J is TRBJ1-4; no firm D call. The CDR3 runs 11 residues. Germline V gene sequence: CDR1 MNHEY, CDR2 SVGAGI. V was cut by 6 bases and J by 8 bases, with 7 bases left in between. This chain's CDR3 is CASSSGEKLFF. For the CDR3, the DNA is TGTGCCAGCAGCTCGGGGGAAAAACTGTTTTTT.

The rearrangement uses TRBV19 and TRBJ2-5, with 11 bases identical to TRBD2. The CDR3 length is 17 residues. With 0 bases clipped from V and 2 bases from J, the junction kept 5 bases outside the gene matches. Per germline, CDR1 LNHDA and CDR2 SQIVND (reference sequence). In nucleotides, the CDR3 is TGTGCCAGTAGTATAGACTTGGGACTAGCGGATCAAGAGACCCAGTACTTC. It codes for CASSIDLGLADQETQYF.